The entry that follows covers one T cell receptor beta chain sequence. A single record per CDR3 protein comes from TCRdb applying MiXCR to the 5' RACE reads. The sample has 360,000 or so distinct CDR3 sequences, approximately 27% seen once. The data are from a study of T-cell memory formation after mild COVID-19. This CDR3 is 14 amino acids long. Germline V CDR1 and CDR2: DFQATT, SNEGSKA (reference sequence). Trimming removed 5 bases from V and 6 bases from J; junction bases left unmatched: 7. The rearrangement uses TRBV20-1 and TRBJ2-7, with 13 bases identical to TRBD2. This TCR came from an adult woman who had mild COVID-19 (a few samples of this study predate the infection). Cell type and time point are not known. The sequencing input was PBMCs or a T cell subset sorted from them (not recorded which). The CDR3 coding sequence is TGCAGTGCTCGGACTAGCGGGAGTTTCCTCGAGCAGTACTTC. Its protein product is CSARTSGSFLEQYF.